This record covers a single T cell receptor (beta chain). Its specificity is unknown. Libraries were prepared by immunoSEQ multiplex PCR; TCRdb keeps only in-frame clonotypes and omits some of them. In the table there are more than 85,000 clones, 80% to 95% of which are singletons. The entry originates in a study of graft-versus-host responses after intestinal transplantation. The length of the CDR3 is 15 residues. Trimming took 5 bases from V and 1 from J; bases not matched to a gene: 8. Germline V gives CDR1 SGHNT, CDR2 YENEEA. The starting material was unstimulated CD8+ T cells sorted from spleen or lymph node cells, obtained before transplant. The clonotype comes from a human donor who was the organ donor for an intestinal transplant. V gene TRBV11-3 combines with J gene TRBJ2-7; 7 nucleotides align to TRBD1. The CDR3 loop is CASSPQRDRSYEQYF. The CDR3 DNA is TGTGCCAGCAGCCCCCAACGGGACAGATCCTACGAGCAGTACTTC.